Sequencing of this TCR beta chain was carried out in a study of early stage breast cancer tumors. Trimming shortened V by 3 bases and J by 5 bases, and 11 bases separated the two germline ends. Germline CDR1 SGDLS, CDR2 YYNGEE. This CDR3 is 13 amino acids long. Note on this clone: The target antigen is unknown.

Blood replicates held 0.5 ug DNA, tumor or normal breast approximately 1.5 ug, two each. Clones were sequenced by immunoSEQ multiplex PCR, and TCRdb holds only the in-frame ones, with some missing. Among around 41,000 clones listed, about 73% were seen once. Study-level findings and limits: Tumors had roughly 2.6-fold higher T cell density than normal breast. In most of the 16 patients, blood comparison separated tumor from normal breast. Enriched TCRB sequences shared across patients were mostly commonly generated sequences.

The clonotype comes from a person aged 45 to 59 with breast cancer. Material: blood. The chain uses TRBV9 and TRBJ1-1, with a tentative D call TRBD1 (5 bases). CDR3 protein: CASSGADKTEAFF. The CDR3 DNA sequence: TGTGCCAGCAGCGGGGCGGACAAAACTGAAGCTTTCTTT.